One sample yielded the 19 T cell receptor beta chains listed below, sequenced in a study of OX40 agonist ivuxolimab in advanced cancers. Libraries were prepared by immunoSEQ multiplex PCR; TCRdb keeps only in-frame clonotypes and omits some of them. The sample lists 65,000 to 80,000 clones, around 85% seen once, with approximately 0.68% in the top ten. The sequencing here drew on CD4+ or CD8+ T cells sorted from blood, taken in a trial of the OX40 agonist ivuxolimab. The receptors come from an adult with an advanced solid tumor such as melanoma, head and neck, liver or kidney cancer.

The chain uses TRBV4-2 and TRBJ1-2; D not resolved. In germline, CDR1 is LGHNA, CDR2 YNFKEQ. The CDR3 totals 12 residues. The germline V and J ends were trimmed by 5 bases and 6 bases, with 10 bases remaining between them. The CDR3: CASSSRTDGYTF. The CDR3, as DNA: TGTGCCAGCAGCTCTCGGACGGATGGCTACACCTTC.

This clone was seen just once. The CDR3 sequence: CASSRDSNYGYTF. CDR3 coding DNA: TGTGCCAGCAGCCGGGACTCTAACTATGGCTACACCTTC. The V gene is TRBV2, the J gene TRBJ1-2, with a tentative D call TRBD1 (5 bases). Trimming took off 6 bases at V and 0 bases at J, with 8 bases between the two ends. The CDR3 totals 13 residues. Germline CDR1 SNHLY, CDR2 FYNNEI.

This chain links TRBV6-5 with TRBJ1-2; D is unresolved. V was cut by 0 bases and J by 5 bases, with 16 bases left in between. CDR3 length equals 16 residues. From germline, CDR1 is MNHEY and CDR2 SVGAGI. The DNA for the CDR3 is TGTGCCAGCAGTTACTCATTCGCGGCCCCCGGGTATGGCTACACCTTC. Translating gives CASSYSFAAPGYGYTF.

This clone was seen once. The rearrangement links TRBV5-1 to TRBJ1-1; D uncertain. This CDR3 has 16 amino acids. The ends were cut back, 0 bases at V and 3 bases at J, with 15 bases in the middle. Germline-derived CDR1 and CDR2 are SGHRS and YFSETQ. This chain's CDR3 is CASSLVPPGTDTEAFF. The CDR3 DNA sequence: TGCGCCAGCAGCTTGGTTCCTCCAGGAACGGACACTGAAGCTTTCTTT.

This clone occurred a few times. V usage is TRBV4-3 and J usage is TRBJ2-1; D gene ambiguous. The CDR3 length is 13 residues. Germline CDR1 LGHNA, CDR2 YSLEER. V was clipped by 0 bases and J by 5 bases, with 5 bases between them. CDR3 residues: CASSQEVNNEQFF. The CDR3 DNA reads TGCGCCAGCAGCCAAGAAGTGAACAATGAGCAGTTCTTC.

CDR3 DNA: TGTGCCAGCTCACCACGAGGTGTGACAGGGGGCCAGTATGGCTACACCTTC. Translating gives CASSPRGVTGGQYGYTF. This chain links TRBV18 with TRBJ1-2; 10 bases are shared with TRBD1. V was clipped by 1 base and J by 5 bases; unmatched bases: 10. The CDR3 is made up of 17 amino acids. Germline V gene sequence: CDR1 KGHSH, CDR2 LQKENI.

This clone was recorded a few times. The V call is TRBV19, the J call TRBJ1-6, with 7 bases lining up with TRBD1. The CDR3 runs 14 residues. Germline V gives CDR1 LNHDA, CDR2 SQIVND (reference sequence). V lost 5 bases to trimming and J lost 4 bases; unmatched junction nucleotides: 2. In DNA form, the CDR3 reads TGTGCCAGTAGTGACAGGGCGTATAATTCACCCCTCCACTTT. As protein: CASSDRAYNSPLHF.

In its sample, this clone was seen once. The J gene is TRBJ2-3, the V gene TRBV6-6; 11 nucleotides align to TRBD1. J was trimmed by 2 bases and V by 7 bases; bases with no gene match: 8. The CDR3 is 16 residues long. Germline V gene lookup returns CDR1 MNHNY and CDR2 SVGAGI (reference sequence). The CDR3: CASKRGGQGATDTQYF. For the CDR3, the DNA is TGTGCCAGCAAAAGGGGAGGACAGGGGGCCACAGATACGCAGTATTTT.

This CDR3 is CASSLEAQETQYF. In DNA form, the CDR3 reads TGTGCCAGCAGCCTCGAAGCCCAAGAGACCCAGTACTTC. The chain joins TRBV2 to TRBJ2-5, with no clear D. This CDR3 contains 13 residues. V lost 6 bases to trimming and J lost 1 base, with 9 bases between them. Germline assignment: CDR1 SNHLY and CDR2 FYNNEI.

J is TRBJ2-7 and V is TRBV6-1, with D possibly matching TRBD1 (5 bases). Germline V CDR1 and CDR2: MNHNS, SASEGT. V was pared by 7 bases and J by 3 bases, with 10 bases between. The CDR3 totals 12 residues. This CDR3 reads CASKVQVYEQYF. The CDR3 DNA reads TGTGCCAGCAAAGTACAGGTCTACGAGCAGTACTTC.

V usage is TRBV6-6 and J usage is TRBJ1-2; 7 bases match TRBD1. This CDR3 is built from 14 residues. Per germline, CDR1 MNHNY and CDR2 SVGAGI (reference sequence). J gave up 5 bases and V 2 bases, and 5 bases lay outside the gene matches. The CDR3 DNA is TGTGCCAGCAGTTACAAGGACAGGAGTTATGGCTACACCTTC. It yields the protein CASSYKDRSYGYTF.

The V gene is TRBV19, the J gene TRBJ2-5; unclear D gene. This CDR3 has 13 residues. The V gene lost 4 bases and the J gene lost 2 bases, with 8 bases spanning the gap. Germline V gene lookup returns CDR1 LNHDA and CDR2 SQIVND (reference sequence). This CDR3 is CASSRGTQETQYF. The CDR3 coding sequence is TGTGCCAGTAGTAGGGGTACGCAAGAGACCCAGTACTTC.

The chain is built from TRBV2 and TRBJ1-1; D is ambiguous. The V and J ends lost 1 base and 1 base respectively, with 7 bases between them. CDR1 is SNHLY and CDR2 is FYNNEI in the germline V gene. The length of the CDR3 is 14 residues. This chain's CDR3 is CASSEGVPNTEAFF. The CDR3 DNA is TGTGCCAGCAGTGAAGGGGTGCCGAACACTGAAGCTTTCTTT.

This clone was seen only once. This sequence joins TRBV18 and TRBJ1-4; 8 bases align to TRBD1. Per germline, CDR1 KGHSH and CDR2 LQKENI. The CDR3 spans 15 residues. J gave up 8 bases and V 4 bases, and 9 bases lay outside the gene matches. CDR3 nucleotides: TGTGCCAGCTCACGCGGACAGGGTGTTTACGAAAAACTGTTTTTT. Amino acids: CASSRGQGVYEKLFF. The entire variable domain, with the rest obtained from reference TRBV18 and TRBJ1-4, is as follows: NAGVMQNPRHLVRRRGQEARLRCSPMKGHSHVYWYRQLPEEGLKFMVYLQKENIIDESGMPKERFSAEFPKEGPSILRIQQVVRGDSAAYFCASSRGQGVYEKLFFGSGTQLSVL.

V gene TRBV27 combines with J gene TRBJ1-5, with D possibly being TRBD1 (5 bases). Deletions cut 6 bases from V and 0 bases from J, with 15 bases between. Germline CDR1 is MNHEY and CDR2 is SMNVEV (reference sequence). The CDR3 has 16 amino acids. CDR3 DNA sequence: TGTGCCAGCAGCCCTAGACAGACCTATAGCAATCAGCCCCAGCATTTT. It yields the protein CASSPRQTYSNQPQHF.

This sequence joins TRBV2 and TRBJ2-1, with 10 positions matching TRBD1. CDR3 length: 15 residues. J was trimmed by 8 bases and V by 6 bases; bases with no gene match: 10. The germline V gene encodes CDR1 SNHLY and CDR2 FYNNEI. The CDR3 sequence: CASSEWTGGYYEQFF. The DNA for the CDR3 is TGTGCCAGCAGCGAATGGACAGGGGGTTATTATGAGCAGTTCTTC.

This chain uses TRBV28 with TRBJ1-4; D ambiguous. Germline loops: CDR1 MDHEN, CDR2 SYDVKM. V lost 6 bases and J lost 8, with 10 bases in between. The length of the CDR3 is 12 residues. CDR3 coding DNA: TGTGCCAGCAGGATAATAGGGGAAAAACTGTTTTTT. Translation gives CASRIIGEKLFF.

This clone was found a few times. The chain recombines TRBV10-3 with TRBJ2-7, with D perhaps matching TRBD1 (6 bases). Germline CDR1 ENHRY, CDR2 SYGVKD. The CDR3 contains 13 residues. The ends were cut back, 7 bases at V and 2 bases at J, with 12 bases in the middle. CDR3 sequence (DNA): TGTGCCATCAAGAACGGACAGACCTACGAGCAGTACTTC. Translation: CAIKNGQTYEQYF.

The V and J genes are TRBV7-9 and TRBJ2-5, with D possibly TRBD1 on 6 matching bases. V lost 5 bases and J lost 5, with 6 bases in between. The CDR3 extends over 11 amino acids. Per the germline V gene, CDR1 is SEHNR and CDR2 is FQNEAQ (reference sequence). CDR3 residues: CASSTGETQYF. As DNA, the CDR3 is TGTGCCAGCAGCACAGGGGAGACCCAGTACTTC.